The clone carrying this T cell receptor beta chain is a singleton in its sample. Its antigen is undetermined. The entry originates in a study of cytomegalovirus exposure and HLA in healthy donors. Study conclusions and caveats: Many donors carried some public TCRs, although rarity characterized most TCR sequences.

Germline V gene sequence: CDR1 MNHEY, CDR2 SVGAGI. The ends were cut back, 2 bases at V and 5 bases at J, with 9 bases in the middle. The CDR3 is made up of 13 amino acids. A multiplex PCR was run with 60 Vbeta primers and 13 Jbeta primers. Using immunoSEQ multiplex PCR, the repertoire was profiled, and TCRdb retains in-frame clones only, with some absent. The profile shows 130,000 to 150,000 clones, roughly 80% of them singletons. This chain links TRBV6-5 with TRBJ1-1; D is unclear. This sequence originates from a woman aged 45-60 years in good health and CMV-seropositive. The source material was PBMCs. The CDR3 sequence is CASSYGPGTEAFF. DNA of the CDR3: TGTGCCAGCAGTTACGGGCCAGGAACTGAAGCTTTCTTT.